Below, 25 T cell receptor beta chains from the same sample are listed, as sequenced in a study of siplizumab effects on memory and regulatory T cells. Assay: immunoSEQ multiplex PCR; the TCRdb copy retains only in-frame clones and omits some. The data show tens of thousands of clones, approximately 88% seen once. The sample taken for sequencing was Tregs sorted from blood. All receptors come from a human donor in good health.

The chain has TRBV6-5 and TRBJ2-7, with D perhaps matching TRBD1 (5 bases). Germline-derived CDR1 and CDR2 are MNHEY and SVGAGI. V was pared by 5 bases and J by 2 bases, with 16 bases between. CDR3 length equals 15 residues. The CDR3 spells CASSPKPQGPYEQYF. CDR3 bases: TGTGCCAGCAGTCCTAAGCCCCAGGGCCCCTACGAGCAGTACTTC.

CDR3 in DNA: TGTGCCAGCAGCTTGCAGGGGGGCGAGACCCAGTACTTC. This gives the protein CASSLQGGETQYF. V gene TRBV11-3 combines with J gene TRBJ2-5; possibly TRBD1 for D (7 bases). The CDR3 runs 13 residues. The germline V gene encodes CDR1 SGHNT and CDR2 YENEEA. Trimming stripped 3 bases from V and 5 bases from J, with 10 bases between.

There are a few counts of this clone. This chain links TRBV4-2 with TRBJ1-2, with D maybe TRBD1 (6 bases). Germline V gene lookup returns CDR1 LGHNA and CDR2 YNFKEQ. The germline V and J ends were trimmed by 1 base and 4 bases, with 16 bases remaining between them. This CDR3 has 16 amino acids. The CDR3 nucleotides read TGTGCCAGCAGCCAAGGAACAGGGTACAGAAGCTATGGCTACACCTTC. Its protein is CASSQGTGYRSYGYTF.

This chain links TRBV25-1 with TRBJ2-1; tentatively, D is TRBD1 or TRBD2 (5 bases each). Trimming stripped 6 bases from V and 6 bases from J, with 18 bases between. The V gene's germline CDR1 is MGHDK and CDR2 SYGVNS. This CDR3 is built from 15 residues. Here the CDR3 DNA reads TGTGCCAGCAGAGCCGCCCCGGGGCAGTTCAATGAGCAGTTCTTC. It translates to CASRAAPGQFNEQFF.

J is TRBJ2-5 and V is TRBV5-1; 11 bases fit TRBD2. CDR1 is SGHRS and CDR2 is YFSETQ in the germline V gene. V shed 4 bases, J shed 3 bases, and the junction held 5 bases outside the gene matches. This CDR3 region has 15 residues. The CDR3 bases are TGCGCCAGCAGCCCTCCGGGACTAGCGGAAGAGACCCAGTACTTC. Translated, it gives CASSPPGLAEETQYF. Looking up the rest from reference TRBV5-1 and TRBJ2-5 gives the full variable domain: KAGVTQTPRYLIKTRGQQVTLSCSPISGHRSVSWYQQTPGQGLQFLFEYFSETQRNKGNFPGRFSGRQFSNSRSEMNVSTLELGDSALYLCASSPPGLAEETQYFGPGTRLLVL.

This chain connects TRBV7-3 to TRBJ2-6; no firm D call. There are 16 residues in the CDR3. The germline V gene encodes CDR1 SGHTA and CDR2 FQGTGA. The V end lost 2 bases, the J end lost 0 bases, and 8 bases lay between the germline ends. CDR3 sequence reads: CASSLDLISGANVLTF. The CDR3 DNA follows: TGTGCCAGCAGCTTAGATCTGATCTCTGGGGCCAACGTCCTGACTTTC.

The chain links TRBV27 to TRBJ1-1, with TRBD1 matching 7 bases. CDR1 and CDR2 (germline): MNHEY, SMNVEV (reference sequence). The CDR3 is made up of 13 amino acids. V gave up 6 bases and J gave up 4 bases; unmatched junction bases: 5. The DNA of the CDR3 is TGTGCCAGCAGAATAGGGGGCTCCACTGAAGCTTTCTTT. The encoded protein is CASRIGGSTEAFF.

The chain employs TRBV15 and TRBJ2-6, with D tentatively TRBD1 (5 bases). The ends were cut back, 0 bases at V and 2 bases at J, with 17 bases in the middle. There are 19 residues in the CDR3. CDR1 is LNHNV, CDR2 YYDKDF, per germline (reference sequence). CDR3 bases: TGTGCCACCAGCAGAGATATTTCCCAGGGCGCGGCTGGGGCCAACGTCCTGACTTTC. This codes for CATSRDISQGAAGANVLTF. The whole variable domain, filled in from reference TRBV15 and TRBJ2-6, reads DAMVIQNPRYQVTQFGKPVTLSCSQTLNHNVMYWYQQKSSQAPKLLFHYYDKDFNNEADTPDNFQSRRPNTSFCFLDIRSPGLGDTAMYLCATSRDISQGAAGANVLTFGAGSRLTVL.

Regarding this clone: The sample has other DNA sequences that encode this CDR3 too. The rearrangement uses TRBV6-5 and TRBJ2-7; D assignment may be TRBD1 or TRBD2 (5 bases each). The CDR3 has 13 residues. V lost 2 bases and J lost 1, with 6 bases in between. The V gene's germline CDR1 is MNHEY and CDR2 SVGAGI. The CDR3 region has the DNA TGTGCCAGCAGTTACGGGGGTTCCTACGAGCAGTACTTC. Translated: CASSYGGSYEQYF.

The chain employs TRBV4-3 and TRBJ2-2; tentatively, D is TRBD2 (6 bases). This CDR3 region has 17 residues. Germline values: CDR1 LGHNA, CDR2 YSLEER. The germline V and J ends were trimmed by 0 bases and 6 bases, with 17 bases remaining between them. For the CDR3, the DNA is TGCGCCAGCAGCCAAGATCGGGTAGGCGGAGGGGCCGGGGAGCTGTTTTTT. Its protein is CASSQDRVGGGAGELFF.

Regarding this clone: The junction differs from germline at one of its ends, possibly a read error. The chain carries TRBV5-1 and TRBJ2-3; 10 bases are shared with TRBD2. The CDR3 covers 16 residues. CDR1 is SGHRS, CDR2 YFSETQ, per germline. CDR3 sequence: CASSKGLAVRTDTQYF. The CDR3 coding sequence is TGTGCCAGCAGCAAAGGACTAGCGGTACGCACAGATACGCAGTATTTT.

This clone occurred once. This chain links TRBV6-4 with TRBJ2-3; D unresolved. Deletions cut 4 bases from V and 6 bases from J, with 11 bases between. CDR3 length: 13 residues. The germline V gene has CDR1 MRHNA and CDR2 SNTAGT. The CDR3 nucleotides are TGTGCCAGCAGTGCCTTGAGTAGCGATACGCAGTATTTT. Amino acid sequence: CASSALSSDTQYF.

The V gene is TRBV7-9, the J gene TRBJ1-1; D possibly corresponds to TRBD1 (6 bases). V was shortened by 1 base and J by 4 bases, with 10 bases between the two germline ends. The germline CDR1 and CDR2 sequences are SEHNR and FQNEAQ (reference sequence). This CDR3 region has 14 residues. The CDR3 here is CASSLGGRGTEAFF. The CDR3 DNA reads as TGTGCCAGCAGCTTAGGTGGCAGGGGCACTGAAGCTTTCTTT.

The chain joins TRBV5-6 to TRBJ2-1, with TRBD2 as a possible D gene (5 bases). The CDR3 extends over 15 amino acids. Germline V gene sequence: CDR1 SGHDT, CDR2 YYEEEE. V dropped 2 bases and J dropped 8 bases, with 17 bases sitting between them. CDR3 sequence: CASSLLTSYGDEQFF. In DNA, the CDR3 is TGTGCCAGCAGCTTACTTACATCCTACGGGGATGAGCAGTTCTTC.

The rearrangement uses TRBV9 and TRBJ2-5; D gene unclear. The V and J ends lost 0 bases and 3 bases respectively, with 6 bases between them. The CDR3 has 13 residues. Germline CDR1 SGDLS, CDR2 YYNGEE. As DNA, the CDR3 is TGTGCCAGCAGCGTAGGAGTAAAAGAGACCCAGTACTTC. Translation: CASSVGVKETQYF.

The rearrangement links TRBV5-1 to TRBJ2-5; 14 bases line up with TRBD2. The CDR3 runs 16 residues. CDR1 SGHRS and CDR2 YFSETQ come from the germline V gene. The J segment lost 2 bases and the V segment lost 4 bases, leaving 4 bases of the junction unmatched. CDR3 sequence (DNA): TGCGCCAGCAGCAAGGGACTAGCGGGGGAACAAGAGACCCAGTACTTC. Its translation is CASSKGLAGEQETQYF.

The chain links TRBV19 to TRBJ2-2, with no clear D. The germline V and J ends were trimmed by 9 bases and 2 bases, with 13 bases remaining between them. Germline loops: CDR1 LNHDA, CDR2 SQIVND (reference sequence). This CDR3 comprises 14 residues. CDR3 DNA: TGTGCCAGCCGAACCAAGATAAACACCGGGGAGCTGTTTTTT. It codes for CASRTKINTGELFF.

The chain uses TRBV7-2 and TRBJ1-5; D remains unclear. This CDR3 is built from 13 residues. Germline-derived CDR1 and CDR2 are SGHTA and FQGNSA. The germline V and J ends were trimmed by 5 bases and 4 bases, with 9 bases remaining between them. The CDR3, as DNA: TGTGCCAGCAGCGTTTGGGCAAATCAGCCCCAGCATTTT. It encodes CASSVWANQPQHF.

The CDR3 loop is CASSLFDETQYF. The CDR3 DNA sequence: TGTGCCAGCAGCTTGTTCGATGAGACCCAGTACTTC. The gene calls are TRBV5-4 and TRBJ2-5; unclear D gene. This CDR3 comprises 12 residues. Germline CDR1 is SGHNT and CDR2 is YYREEE (reference sequence). Trimming cost V 1 base and J 5 bases, with 6 bases left between them.

The chain joins TRBV11-1 to TRBJ2-2; 11 nucleotides agree with TRBD2. Trimming took 5 bases from V and 7 from J; bases not matched to a gene: 6. The germline V gene encodes CDR1 SGHAT and CDR2 FQDESV (reference sequence). The CDR3 runs to 15 residues. Here the CDR3 reads CASSLLAGVGGELFF. The CDR3 DNA is TGTGCCAGCAGCCTACTAGCGGGAGTTGGCGGGGAGCTGTTTTTT.

The chain combines TRBV25-1 with TRBJ1-4, with D possibly matching TRBD1 (5 bases). Trimming took 1 base from V and 7 from J, leaving 13 bases between them. Germline V gene data show CDR1 as MGHDK and CDR2 as SYGVNS. The CDR3 totals 15 residues. The CDR3 sequence is CASSELGALGEKLFF. The CDR3 coding sequence is TGTGCCAGCAGTGAATTAGGGGCGCTTGGTGAAAAACTGTTTTTT.

The J gene is TRBJ2-3, the V gene TRBV28; 8 nucleotides align to TRBD2. The CDR3 loop spans 15 amino acids. CDR1 is MDHEN, CDR2 SYDVKM, per germline. Trimming at V came to 5 bases and at J to 3 bases, leaving 7 bases not matched to a gene. CDR3 region: CASSETSEGTDTQYF. The CDR3, as DNA: TGTGCCAGCAGTGAGACTAGCGAGGGGACAGATACGCAGTATTTT. The complete variable domain, with remaining parts taken from reference TRBV28 and TRBJ2-3, reads DVKVTQSSRYLVKRTGEKVFLECVQDMDHENMFWYRQDPGLGLRLIYFSYDVKMKEKGDIPEGYSVSREKKERFSLILESASTNQTSMYLCASSETSEGTDTQYFGPGTRLTVL.

The chain carries TRBV5-1 and TRBJ1-1; TRBD1 might be the D (6 bases). V was pared by 1 base and J by 4 bases, with 14 bases between. Germline assignment: CDR1 SGHRS and CDR2 YFSETQ. The CDR3 spans 15 residues. Here the CDR3 DNA reads TGCGCCAGCAGCTTGAGTGGCAGGGGCGGCACTGAAGCTTTCTTT. Translated: CASSLSGRGGTEAFF.

The chain recombines TRBV5-5 with TRBJ2-5, with D possibly called TRBD1 or TRBD2 (6 bases each). The V end was cut by 2 bases, the J end by 5 bases, with 16 bases between. Per the germline V gene, CDR1 is SGHKS and CDR2 is YYEKEE (reference sequence). The CDR3 covers 15 residues. This CDR3 reads CASSFARGPPETQYF. The CDR3 DNA reads TGTGCCAGCAGCTTCGCCCGGGGGCCCCCGGAGACCCAGTACTTC.

V and J are TRBV6-5 and TRBJ2-5, with a possible D match to TRBD1 (5 bases). Germline V gives CDR1 MNHEY, CDR2 SVGAGI. The CDR3 contains 12 residues. V gave up 6 bases and J gave up 3 bases, with 8 bases separating them. In DNA, the CDR3 is TGTGCCAGCAGGAAAGGGGAAGAGACCCAGTACTTC. Protein product: CASRKGEETQYF.